This record concerns one T cell receptor (beta chain) sequence. This CDR3 is 16 amino acids long. Between the trimmed V and J ends, which lost 5 bases and 0 bases, there was a span of 16 bases. The record originates from a study of blood T cells in healthy people across ages. Sample-barcoded 5' priming and a J-beta primer mix drove a second PCR of about 6 to 12 cycles. TCRdb called the 5' RACE reads again in MiXCR, with one record for every CDR3 protein. The table lists about 1.1 million distinct CDR3 sequences, less than 45% of them singletons. This sequence was found in a young man in good health. The chain uses TRBV12-3 or TRBV12-4 and TRBJ1-1; possible D gene TRBD1, 6 bases. Sequencing was performed on blood. CDR3 amino acids: CASSKTGFGVNTEAFF. The CDR3 nucleotides are TGTGCCAGCAGTAAAACAGGGTTCGGGGTGAACACTGAAGCTTTCTTT.